Listed below are T cell receptor beta chains from one sample, sequenced in a study of radiation and T cells in renal cell carcinoma. Sequencing used immunoSEQ multiplex PCR; TCRdb keeps in-frame clones, though not all of them. This repertoire shows about 150,000 clones, 88% found once; its top ten account for 4.1%. This material consisted of blood, taken from a patient whose treatment included radiotherapy and nephrectomy. The receptors stem from a woman between 65 and 79 years old with renal cell carcinoma. Each CDR3 is given with its conserved first and last residue. D genes are given only for firm matches. Rows may omit the clone size; those that give it use once, few, many or a size class.

j_call d_call clone_size v_call cdr3_aa cdr3_nt
TRBJ1-1 - - TRBV27 CASSLSGRMNTEAFF TGTGCCAGCAGTTTATCCGGACGGATGAACACTGAAGCTTTCTTT
TRBJ1-1 - few TRBV27 CASETEAFF TGTGCCAGCGAAACTGAAGCTTTCTTT
TRBJ1-1 - - TRBV30 CAWSGYRVMNTEAFF TGTGCCTGGAGTGGGTATCGGGTCATGAACACTGAAGCTTTCTTT
TRBJ2-2 - - TRBV9 CASSARVRVPMNTGELFF TGTGCCAGCAGCGCTCGGGTTAGGGTCCCCATGAACACCGGGGAGCTGTTTTTT
TRBJ2-1 TRBD2 - TRBV5-1 CASSLAGPGNEQFF TGCGCCAGCAGCCTAGCGGGGCCGGGTAATGAGCAGTTCTTC
TRBJ1-2 TRBD1 - TRBV29-1 CSAQQGDGYTF TGCAGCGCGCAACAGGGGGACGGCTACACCTTC
TRBJ1-1 - - TRBV5-1 CASSWDGGTEAFF TGCGCCAGCAGCTGGGACGGCGGCACTGAAGCTTTCTTT
TRBJ1-1 - few TRBV11-3 CASSLVKGFASEAFF TGTGCCAGCAGCTTAGTAAAGGGTTTTGCCAGTGAAGCTTTCTTT
TRBJ2-7 - - TRBV5-6 CASRPPGPTYEQYF TGTGCCAGCAGACCCCCAGGGCCGACCTACGAGCAGTACTTC
TRBJ2-7 - - TRBV30 CAWSAGLSYEQYF TGTGCCTGGTCAGCGGGCCTCTCCTACGAGCAGTACTTC
TRBJ2-7 - - TRBV19 CASSIGVSSYEQYF TGTGCCAGTAGTATAGGTGTCAGCTCCTACGAGCAGTACTTC
TRBJ2-1 - - TRBV7-2 CASSLPREGGEQFF TGTGCCAGCAGCTTGCCTAGGGAGGGGGGTGAGCAGTTCTTC
TRBJ2-7 - - TRBV7-9 CASSLDEKGSYEQYF TGTGCCAGCAGCTTAGATGAAAAGGGTTCCTACGAGCAGTACTTC
TRBJ2-5 - - TRBV7-8 CASSPWTQSQETQYF TGTGCCAGCAGCCCCTGGACACAAAGCCAAGAGACCCAGTACTTC
TRBJ1-5 TRBD1 - TRBV19 CASRTGGAEGQPQHF TGTGCCAGCAGGACAGGGGGCGCCGAGGGTCAGCCCCAGCATTTT
TRBJ2-6 - - TRBV5-1 CASSHLGGGANVLTF TGCGCCAGCAGCCACCTTGGAGGGGGGGCCAACGTCCTGACTTTC
TRBJ2-5 - - TRBV30 CAWSQGTFETQYF TGTGCCTGGAGTCAAGGGACATTCGAGACCCAGTACTTC
TRBJ2-2 TRBD1 - TRBV7-8 CASSLLTGGVTGELFF TGTGCCAGCAGCTTACTAACAGGGGGCGTCACCGGGGAGCTGTTTTTT
TRBJ2-2 - once TRBV19 CASILRGGGELFF TGTGCCAGTATTTTAAGGGGCGGCGGGGAGCTGTTTTTT
TRBJ1-1 TRBD1 - TRBV10-3 CAIARQGPTEAFF TGTGCCATCGCCAGACAGGGCCCCACTGAAGCTTTCTTT
TRBJ1-6 - - TRBV19 CASSTGGAGISSYNSPLHF TGTGCCAGTAGCACGGGGGGCGCGGGGATAAGCTCCTATAATTCACCCCTCCACTTT
TRBJ1-2 - - TRBV2 CASRLTRDAGYGYTF TGTGCCAGCCGCTTGACACGGGACGCCGGCTATGGCTACACCTTC